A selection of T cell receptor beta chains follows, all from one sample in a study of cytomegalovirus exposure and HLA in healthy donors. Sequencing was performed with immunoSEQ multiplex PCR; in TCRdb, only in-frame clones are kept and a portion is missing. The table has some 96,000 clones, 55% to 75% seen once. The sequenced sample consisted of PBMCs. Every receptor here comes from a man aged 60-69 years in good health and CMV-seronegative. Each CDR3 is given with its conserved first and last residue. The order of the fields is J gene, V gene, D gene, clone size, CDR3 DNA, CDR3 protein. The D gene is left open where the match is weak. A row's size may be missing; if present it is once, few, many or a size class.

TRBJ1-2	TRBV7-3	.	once	TGTGCCAGCAGCCCGGGGTTTGACTATGGCTACACCTTC	CASSPGFDYGYTF
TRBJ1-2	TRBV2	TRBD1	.	TGTGCCAGCGCGGAACTCGGGACAGGGAAAGGCTACACCTTC	CASAELGTGKGYTF
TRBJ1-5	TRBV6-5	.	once	TGTGCCAGCAGTTCGATCCGGAGGGGCGGGCAGCCCCAGCATTTT	CASSSIRRGGQPQHF
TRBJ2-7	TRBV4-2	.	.	TGTGCCAGCAGCCAAGGTACCAGGACAGCTTATTACGAGCAGTACTTC	CASSQGTRTAYYEQYF
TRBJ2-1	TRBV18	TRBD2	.	TGTGCCAGCTCTCCCCAACTAGCGGGAGGATCGGGGAATGAGCAGTTCTTC	CASSPQLAGGSGNEQFF
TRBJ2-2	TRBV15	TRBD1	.	TGTGCCACCCACAAAGACAGGGTCAGCGGGGAGCTGTTTTTT	CATHKDRVSGELFF
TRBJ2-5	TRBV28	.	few	TGTGCCAGCAGTTTTTCCCTCGAGGAGGGCCGTCGGGAGACCCAGTACTTC	CASSFSLEEGRRETQYF
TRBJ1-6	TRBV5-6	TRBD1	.	TGTGCCAGCAGGGAAAATCGGGACAGCCGCCTGTGGGCCCTCCACTTT	CASRENRDSRLWALHF
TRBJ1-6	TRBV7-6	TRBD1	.	TGTGCCAGCAGCGGTGGGCAGGGGGCTTCACCCCTCCACTTT	CASSGGQGASPLHF
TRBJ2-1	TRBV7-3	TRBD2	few	TGTGCCAGCAGCAACTTAGCGGGGGGTTACAATGAGCAGTTCTTC	CASSNLAGGYNEQFF
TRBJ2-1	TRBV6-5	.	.	TGTGCCAGCACCGAGGGCCTCTACAATGAGCAGTTCTTC	CASTEGLYNEQFF
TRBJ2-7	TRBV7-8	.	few	TGTGCCAGCAGCCCTAACAGGGTTCGACTCTACGAGCAGTACTTC	CASSPNRVRLYEQYF
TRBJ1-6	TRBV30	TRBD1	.	TGTGCCTCGACAGGGGAGAATAATTCACCCCTCCACTTT	CASTGENNSPLHF
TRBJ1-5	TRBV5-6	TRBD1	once	TGTGCCAGCAGCAACACAGGGGGACTGCCCCAGCATTTT	CASSNTGGLPQHF
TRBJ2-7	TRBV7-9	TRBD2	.	TGTGCTAGTAGCACTAGCGGGGCGGCATACGAGCAGTACTTC	CASSTSGAAYEQYF